Below are 23 T cell receptor beta chains sequenced from a single sample in a study of tissue T cells after allogeneic stem cell transplantation. Only in-frame clones appear in the TCRdb table, and some are missing; sequencing was by immunoSEQ multiplex PCR. The sample lists some 9,300 clones, roughly 34% occurring once. Documented time point: mouse harvest day 14 after allogeneic transplant. Tail vein injection delivered 10^7 T-cell-depleted bone marrow cells and 10^6 splenic CD5+ T cells. Sequences were obtained from skin. These receptors were collected from a female BALB/c mouse given C57BL/6 T cells with graft-versus-host disease after an allogeneic hematopoietic cell transplant.

Within the sample, this clone is medium-sized. Mouse germline and gene names are used. The missing CDR3 end, 1 residue past where the read stops, is filled in from the germline J gene. This chain links TRBV23 with TRBJ2-7; the table's D call TRBD2 went unverified against the DNA. This CDR3 has 15 amino acids. The germline gives CDR1 KGHTA, CDR2 FQNQQP. CDR3 region: CSSSPDWGSSYEQYF. Incomplete CDR3 DNA: TGCTCCAGCAGTCCGGACTGGGGGAGCTCCTATGAACAGTAC.

The table lists this clone with a few counts. Genes and germline come from the mouse. Read sequence stops 1 residue before the CDR3 end, and the germline J gene provides the missing end. The chain employs TRBV31 and TRBJ1-4, with 7 positions matching TRBD1. The CDR3 has 14 residues. V shed 1 base and J 4 bases; nucleotides not matched to a gene: 3. Germline V gives CDR1 GKSSPN, CDR2 SITVG. The CDR3 sequence is CAWSPGQFNERLFF. The sequenced part of the CDR3 DNA is TGTGCCTGGAGTCCGGGACAGTTCAACGAAAGATTATTT.

The table lists this clone with a few counts. Gene names are the mouse ones. CDR3 in amino acids: CAWVRDRGYYEQYF. The CDR3 bases that were read are TGTGCCTGGGTCCGGGACAGGGGGTACTATGAACAGTAC. The genes are TRBV31 and TRBJ2-7; 11 bases are a match to TRBD1. The CDR3 end is not reached by the read, which stops 1 residue before it; the germline J gene fills it in. Unmatched junction bases numbered 6, after V lost 5 bases and J lost 3 bases. Germline CDR1 GKSSPN, CDR2 SITVG. The length of the CDR3 is 14 residues.

This clone was found once. It may be a read error: a sequence one base away is much more abundant. Gene names and germline match the mouse. The CDR3 end falls 1 residue outside the read, so it is completed with the germline J gene. V is TRBV3 and J is TRBJ1-2; D call uncertain. V was cut by 3 bases and J by 0 bases, with 5 bases left in between. Looked up from germline, CDR1 is SNHLY and CDR2 is FYNGKV (reference sequence). CDR3 length equals 13 residues. CDR3 protein: CASSLTTNSDYTF. CDR3 bases read: TGTGCCAGCAGCTTGACAACAAACTCCGACTACACC.

This clone was seen a handful of times. Mouse gene names apply. The read stops 1 residue short of the end of the CDR3; the missing end is completed from the germline J gene. The chain joins TRBV13-1 to TRBJ2-5; TRBD2 aligns across 12 bases. Unmatched junction bases numbered 4, after V lost 5 bases and J lost 3 bases. The CDR3 is made up of 15 amino acids. In germline, CDR1 is NSHNY, CDR2 SYGAGN. The part of the CDR3 DNA that was read is TGTGCCAGCAGCTCCGGACTGGGGGGGCAAGACACCCAGTAC. Translation gives CASSSGLGGQDTQY. The CDR3 in full is CASSSGLGGQDTQYF.

With regard to this clone: Genes here carry mouse names. The read ends 1 residue shy of where the CDR3 ends; the end is completed using the germline J gene. The sample contains more than one DNA sequence encoding this CDR3. The V gene is TRBV26, the J gene TRBJ2-5, with D tentatively TRBD1 (5 bases). The germline V gene encodes CDR1 KGHPV and CDR2 FQNQEV (reference sequence). The CDR3 runs 12 residues. Trimming cost V 3 bases and J 5 bases, with 6 bases left between them. The covered CDR3 bases are TGTGCCAGCAGTCTAAGGGGAGACACCCAGTAC. Its translation: CASSLRGDTQY. The CDR3 as a whole reads CASSLRGDTQYF.

By share of the sample, this clone is medium-sized. Germline and genes here are mouse. Read data end 1 residue before the CDR3 end; the end is taken from the germline J gene. The rearrangement links TRBV2 to TRBJ1-1; D perhaps matches TRBD1 (6 bases). The germline V gene encodes CDR1 LGHNA and CDR2 YSYQKL. This CDR3 has 14 amino acids. The V end lost 3 bases, the J end lost 4 bases, and 12 bases lay between the germline ends. The CDR3: CASSQLRGGTEVFF. The sequenced part of the CDR3 DNA is TGTGCCAGCAGCCAGCTCAGGGGCGGCACAGAAGTCTTC.

In the case of this clone: Mouse gene names and germline throughout. Sequencing ends 1 residue short of the CDR3 end; the germline J gene provides the rest. The chain is built from TRBV13-3 and TRBJ2-7; 12 nucleotides match TRBD2. This CDR3 has 15 amino acids. The germline V gene has CDR1 NNHDY and CDR2 SYVADS. The junction had 0 bases not matched to a gene; V was cut back by 2 bases and J by 0 bases. The CDR3 loop is CASSEGLGGSYEQYF. The part of the CDR3 DNA that was read is TGTGCCAGCAGTGAGGGACTGGGGGGCTCCTATGAACAGTAC.

In the case of this clone: Gene names and germline refer to mouse. Coverage ceases 1 residue before the CDR3 finishes, and the germline J gene fills in the end. This sequence joins TRBV13-1 and TRBJ2-1, with 7 bases identical to TRBD2. After removal of 0 bases from V and 1 base from J, the junction contained 4 bases not matched to a gene. CDR3 length equals 16 residues. CDR1 NSHNY and CDR2 SYGAGN come from the germline V gene. CDR3 region: CASSDAAWGNYAEQFF. The CDR3 DNA, read in part, is TGTGCCAGCAGTGATGCAGCCTGGGGGAACTATGCTGAGCAGTTC.

Worth noting for this clone: Gene names and germline refer to mouse. The read is 1 residue too short to cover the CDR3 end, so that end is filled in from the germline J gene. The rearrangement links TRBV26 to TRBJ2-7; no clear D gene. The germline gives CDR1 KGHPV, CDR2 FQNQEV (reference sequence). CDR3 length: 14 amino acids. V lost 0 bases to trimming and J lost 0 bases, with 6 bases between them. Incomplete CDR3 DNA: TGTGCCAGCAGTCTGTCGCAGAGCTCCTATGAACAGTAC. Its translation is CASSLSQSSYEQY. The CDR3 reads in full as CASSLSQSSYEQYF. Variable domain in full (rest from reference TRBV26 and TRBJ2-7): NSKVIQTPRYLVKGQGQKAKMRCIPEKGHPVVFWYQQNKNNEFKFLINFQNQEVLQQIDMTEKRFSAECPSNSPCSLEIQSSEAGDSALYLCASSLSQSSYEQYFGPGTRLTVL.

Of note for this clone: The gene names here belong to mouse. The CDR3 is cut off 1 residue early in the read; its end comes from the germline J gene. Other DNA sequences of this sample code for an identical CDR3. The J gene is TRBJ2-3, the V gene TRBV26; the D is unclear. Germline CDR1 reads KGHPV; CDR2 reads FQNQEV (reference sequence). This CDR3 contains 13 residues. Trimming shortened V by 2 bases and J by 0 bases, and 3 bases separated the two germline ends. CDR3 region: CASSLGSAETLYF. The DNA read from the CDR3 is TGTGCCAGCAGTCTGGGCAGTGCAGAAACGCTGTAT.

Concerning this clone itself: Mouse gene names and germline throughout. With the read ending 1 residue before the CDR3 end, the germline J gene is used to fill in that end. The chain couples TRBV3 to TRBJ2-5; D may be TRBD1 (5 bases). The CDR3 runs 14 residues. Trimming took off 2 bases at V and 2 bases at J, with 8 bases between the two ends. The germline gives CDR1 SNHLY, CDR2 FYNGKV (reference sequence). The sequenced part of the CDR3 DNA is TGTGCCAGCAGCTTATGGACAACCCAAGACACCCAGTAC. Translated: CASSLWTTQDTQY. The CDR3 in its entirety is CASSLWTTQDTQYF.

This clone is judged medium-sized (0.01 to 0.1%). The listed genes are named as in mouse. The CDR3 end is not reached by the read, which stops 1 residue before it; the germline J gene fills it in. This sequence joins TRBV23 and TRBJ1-1. Germline V gene data show CDR1 as KGHTA and CDR2 as FQNQQP. The CDR3 is made up of 11 amino acids. This chain's CDR3 is CSSSTRVEVFF. The CDR3 DNA, read in part, is TGCTCCAGCAGTACACGGGTGGAAGTCTTC.

This clone is medium-sized in the sample. Gene names refer to mouse genes. The read ends 1 residue early relative to the CDR3; the germline J gene fills the gap. The chain is built from TRBV26 and TRBJ2-7; possible D gene TRBD1, 5 bases. This CDR3 has 12 residues. CDR1 and CDR2 from the germline V gene are KGHPV and FQNQEV (reference sequence). V dropped 5 bases and J dropped 4 bases, with 9 bases sitting between them. CDR3 residues: CASSFDRYEQYF. The sequenced part of the CDR3 DNA is TGTGCCAGCAGTTTTGACAGATATGAACAGTAC.

With respect to this clone: The gene names given are mouse names. The read halts 1 residue ahead of the CDR3 end, with the missing end drawn from the germline J gene. The chain is built from TRBV24 and TRBJ2-2, with D tentatively TRBD2 (7 bases). Trimming took off 0 bases at V and 4 bases at J, with 12 bases between the two ends. This CDR3 has 16 residues. Per the germline V gene, CDR1 is KGHTA and CDR2 is FRNEEI. This chain's CDR3 is CASSLYRGAGTGQLYF. The DNA read from the CDR3 is TGTGCCAGCAGTCTGTATCGGGGGGCGGGCACCGGGCAGCTCTAC.

This clone counts as medium-sized. The gene names here belong to mouse. The read comes to an end 1 residue before the CDR3 does, leaving the germline J gene to fill in the end. The rearrangement uses TRBV23 and TRBJ2-3; the listed D gene, TRBD1, was not tested against the DNA. Germline V CDR1 and CDR2: KGHTA, FQNQQP. This CDR3 is 12 amino acids long. The CDR3: CSSSAGRETLYF. The covered CDR3 bases are TGCTCCAGCAGTGCAGGGAGAGAAACGCTGTAT.

On this clone itself: The genes and germline here are from mouse. The read ends 1 residue before the CDR3 terminus; that terminus is restored from the germline J gene. This rearrangement joins TRBV16 to TRBJ2-4, with D maybe TRBD1 (6 bases). V shed 3 bases and J shed 0 bases, with 7 bases lying between them. The CDR3 spans 14 residues. Looked up from germline, CDR1 is SGHSA and CDR2 is FRNQAP. The CDR3 is CASSLGQSQNTLYF. The CDR3 bases that were read are TGTGCAAGCAGCTTGGGACAAAGTCAAAACACCTTGTAC.

On this clone: Genes and germline are mouse. Coverage ceases 1 residue before the CDR3 finishes, and the germline J gene fills in the end. The rearrangement links TRBV13-2 to TRBJ2-7, with 11 bases lining up with TRBD1. The CDR3 contains 12 residues. The trim removed 5 bases at V and 5 bases at J, leaving 0 bases unmatched. Germline CDR1 NNHNN, CDR2 SYGAGS (reference sequence). CDR3 sequence reads: CASGGQGDEQYF. CDR3 DNA (partial): TGTGCCAGCGGGGGACAGGGGGATGAACAGTAC.

On this clone: Gene labels here are mouse ones. The sequence runs out 1 residue before the end of the CDR3; the remainder is reconstructed from the germline J gene. The chain joins TRBV15 to TRBJ1-6; 7 bases are shared with TRBD1. TRBJ1-6 carries the ORF label, with uncertain function. Germline CDR1 and CDR2: SGHND and FRSKSL. With 0 bases clipped from V and 3 bases from J, the junction kept 2 bases outside the gene matches. The CDR3 contains 16 residues. The part of the CDR3 DNA that was read is TGTGCCAGCAGTTTAGCCAGGGACAGCTATAATTCGCCCCTCTAC. Translated: CASSLARDSYNSPLY. The whole CDR3 sequence is CASSLARDSYNSPLYF.

Remarks on this clone: The germline and genes are mouse ones. The read comes to an end 1 residue before the CDR3 does, leaving the germline J gene to fill in the end. The chain links TRBV26 to TRBJ1-4; 7 bases fit TRBD1. CDR1 and CDR2 (germline): KGHPV, FQNQEV (reference sequence). V was pared by 4 bases and J by 3 bases, with 2 bases of the junction left unmatched. The CDR3 runs to 14 residues. The CDR3 loop reads CASSPGQPNERLFF. CDR3 bases read: TGTGCCAGCAGTCCGGGACAGCCCAACGAAAGATTATTT.

As concerns this clone: Gene names refer to mouse genes. The CDR3 is cut off 1 residue early in the read; its end comes from the germline J gene. This rearrangement joins TRBV3 to TRBJ2-1, with 8 bases fitting TRBD2. The V and J ends lost 4 bases and 3 bases, in that order; junction bases with no gene match: 5. CDR3 size: 15 residues. Germline V gene data show CDR1 as SNHLY and CDR2 as FYNGKV (reference sequence). CDR3 DNA, as far as it was read: TGTGCCAGCAGCTCCGACTGGGGCGTCTATGCTGAGCAGTTC. Its protein product is CASSSDWGVYAEQF. The full CDR3 is CASSSDWGVYAEQFF.

Concerning this clone itself: Gene names refer to mouse genes. The observed sequence ends 1 residue before the CDR3 terminus, with the missing tail filled in from the germline J gene. V gene TRBV3 combines with J gene TRBJ2-7; 7 nucleotides match TRBD1. The CDR3 runs to 14 residues. Germline V gives CDR1 SNHLY, CDR2 FYNGKV (reference sequence). J was trimmed by 2 bases and V by 2 bases; bases with no gene match: 3. The CDR3 DNA, read in part, is TGTGCCAGCAGCTTAAGGCAGGGGGCCTATGAACAGTAC. The encoded protein is CASSLRQGAYEQY. The full CDR3 protein is CASSLRQGAYEQYF.

By share of the sample, this clone is medium-sized (0.01 to 0.1%). Germline and genes: mouse. The read ends 1 residue early relative to the CDR3; the germline J gene fills the gap. V is TRBV16 and J is TRBJ2-2; no definite D call. The V gene's germline CDR1 is SGHSA and CDR2 FRNQAP. The CDR3 runs 15 residues. Trimming pared 5 bases from V and 0 bases from J, leaving 10 bases between. The sequenced part of the CDR3 DNA is TGTGCAAGCAGCCCCCAGTCCGCAAACACCGGGCAGCTCTAC. Protein sequence: CASSPQSANTGQLY. The full CDR3 protein is CASSPQSANTGQLYF.